This T cell receptor beta chain stems from a study of radiation and T cells in renal cell carcinoma. About the study: Nephrectomy followed 15 Gy stereotactic body radiation by 4 weeks.

Profiled with immunoSEQ multiplex PCR; TCRdb holds only in-frame clones, not every one. The sample records 94,000 or so clones, about 79% being singletons. Of note for this clone: Its matching antigen is unknown.

Study-wide results and limits: From baseline, blood top tumor clonotypes peaked at 2 weeks post-radiation.

Time point meaning: baseline pretreatment blood. Treatment denoted: 15 Gy SBRT to primary tumor, nephrectomy 4 weeks later. Blood was sampled at baseline, 2 weeks and 4 weeks after SBRT. The tumor was a clear cell renal cell carcinoma. V was shortened by 2 bases and J by 9 bases, with 11 bases between the two germline ends. Germline loops: CDR1 MRHNA, CDR2 SNTAGT. The CDR3 runs 13 residues. The chain employs TRBV6-4 and TRBJ2-1; D is possibly TRBD2 (6 bases). This receptor was obtained from a man in his sixties with renal cell carcinoma. Specimen: blood, collected from a patient whose treatment included radiotherapy and nephrectomy. Written as DNA, the CDR3 is TGTGCCAGCAGTGACAGTATGGAGGGTGAGCAGTTCTTC. Translated, it gives CASSDSMEGEQFF.